This T cell receptor beta chain was found in a study of blood T cell dynamics during melanoma immunotherapy. Comments on this clone: Its antigen is still unknown.

V was shortened by 4 bases and J by 6 bases, with 21 bases between the two germline ends. CDR3 length equals 16 residues. In germline, CDR1 is SGHRS, CDR2 YFSETQ. Sequenced by immunoSEQ multiplex PCR; TCRdb stores in-frame clones only, minus some. The sample includes some 11,000 clones, roughly nine tenths of them seen just once. General observations from the study: Clones driving repertoire changes may be melanoma-specific or general immune activation.

Time point specified: week 3, after first cycle of checkpoint inhibitor. Samples come from before therapy and from week 3 after the first blockade cycle. Apart from a couple of fast progressors, RECIST 1.1 response was judged 12 weeks post-infusion. This clonotype was sampled from a human donor with melanoma. The J gene is TRBJ2-3, the V gene TRBV5-1, with D possibly matching TRBD1 (6 bases). The sequencing used blood, collected from a patient treated with checkpoint blockade. The CDR3 DNA reads as TGCGCCAGCAGCCCCCGCCCGGGACACCTCACCGATACGCAGTATTTT. Its translation: CASSPRPGHLTDTQYF.